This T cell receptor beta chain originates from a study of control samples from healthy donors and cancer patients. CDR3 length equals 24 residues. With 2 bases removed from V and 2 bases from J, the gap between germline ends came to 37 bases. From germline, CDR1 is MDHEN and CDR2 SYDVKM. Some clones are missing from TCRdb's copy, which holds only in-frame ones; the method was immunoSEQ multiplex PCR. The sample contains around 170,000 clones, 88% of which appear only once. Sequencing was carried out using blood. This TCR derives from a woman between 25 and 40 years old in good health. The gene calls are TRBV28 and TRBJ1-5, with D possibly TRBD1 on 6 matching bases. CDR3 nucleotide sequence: TGTGCCAGCAGTTTAGGAGTGGGGGACAAGGGGCTCCTACCGCGCCGCAAGGGCAATCAGCCCCAGCATTTT. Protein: CASSLGVGDKGLLPRRKGNQPQHF.